The entry below gives a single T cell receptor (beta chain) sequence along with its context. What it recognizes is unknown. These data originate in a study of cytomegalovirus exposure and HLA in healthy donors. Study summary: When 350 to 500 donors were genotyped, about 81% of them were found to fall in the Caucasian-associated ancestry cluster. Notes on the study in general: According to an earlier analysis, most TCR beta V segments yielded productive rearrangements about 90% or about 30% of the time. The HLA-A and HLA-B alleles of most subjects were reportedly predicted accurately from TCR beta sequences.

The germline V gene has CDR1 SQVTM and CDR2 ANQGSEA. This CDR3 is built from 13 residues. The ends were cut back, 1 base at V and 5 bases at J, with 12 bases in the middle. The PCR had 60 Vbeta and 13 Jbeta primers. The repertoire was sequenced with immunoSEQ multiplex PCR; TCRdb's copy has only in-frame clones and lacks some. The repertoire holds about 130,000 clones, about 8.5% seen once, with 4.5% to 5.5% in the top ten. The sequencing input was PBMCs. The rearrangement joins TRBV29-1 to TRBJ2-7; weak D call: TRBD2 (5 bases). The sequence was collected from a man between 35 and 55 years old in good health and CMV-seronegative. CDR3 sequence (DNA): TGCAGCGTTGAAGGTACCCGAGGGAACGAGCAGTACTTC. Protein: CSVEGTRGNEQYF.